One TCR beta chain is described in this entry. Antigen specificity is unknown. Germline loops: CDR1 MDHEN, CDR2 SYDVKM. This CDR3 has 12 amino acids. With 4 bases removed from V and 5 bases from J, the gap between germline ends came to 6 bases. The data originate from a study of shared clonotypes between healthy human individuals. Across the study: The study drew on a couple of women and three men aged 18 to 49 as donors.

Study results and limitations: Sample collection involved blood only; tissue repertoires are likely different. Naive subsets tended to show greater estimated richness than memory subsets.

Authors' processing steps: ImmunoSEQ gave junction-only sequences without quality scores, so filtering differed. The method was immunoSEQ multiplex PCR; TCRdb's version includes in-frame clones alone and lacks a portion of them. Clonal size and the V and J genes are those of that table, whereas D and trimming came from the DNA. This sample has 550,000 to 700,000 clones, with 55% to 85% found just once. This receptor was identified in a woman in her 30s in good health. The chain recombines TRBV28 with TRBJ1-5; the D is unclear. The sample consisted of memory CD4+ T cells sorted from blood. The subset here: CD45RA-negative fraction. The CDR3 DNA reads as TGTGCCAGCAGTTATGGGCATCAGCCCCAGCATTTT. Its translation: CASSYGHQPQHF.